This record covers a single TCR beta chain. Its matching antigen is unknown. The CDR3 is made up of 16 amino acids. The V gene's germline CDR1 is MGHRA and CDR2 YSYEKL. V lost 5 bases to trimming and J lost 10 bases, with 24 bases between them. This entry comes from a study of blood T cells in healthy people across ages. A second PCR, run for about 7 to 11 cycles, used a sample-barcoded 5' primer plus a J-beta primer mix. Every individual sample yielded 2.5 million or more paired-end reads (each containing CDR3). TCRdb fed the 5' RACE reads into MiXCR, producing one record per CDR3 protein. The table includes about 810,000 distinct CDR3 sequences, about 37% detected once. Points from the study as a whole: The long-lived group displayed more naive CD4+ cells, plus higher diversity, than the aged donors did.

The J gene is TRBJ2-1, the V gene TRBV4-1; possibly TRBD1 for D (5 bases). Sequencing was carried out using blood. The source is a man aged 18 to 29 in good health. The CDR3 bases are TGCGCCAGCAGCTCCAGTACAGGCCAGGGTGTTTACGAGCAGTTCTTC. Translating it yields CASSSSTGQGVYEQFF.